The source of this T cell receptor beta chain is a study of blood T cell repertoires in COVID-19. Study-level information: Samples came from the United States, Italy and Spain, spanning acute and convalescent COVID-19. PBMCs, B-cell-depleted T cells, or T cells provided the cDNA or gDNA that made up the material.

The data were produced by immunoSEQ multiplex PCR, yet TCRdb's version contains in-frame clones alone and is incomplete. The sample contains a few hundred thousand clones, under 90% of which appear only once. Trimming cost V 3 bases and J 2 bases, with 7 bases left between them. CDR1 is KGHSH, CDR2 LQKENI, per germline. The CDR3 contains 13 residues. The chain has TRBV18 and TRBJ2-5; D not certain. Input material: peripheral blood. The receptor was isolated from a man aged 30 to 45 with active or convalescent COVID-19. The chain's CDR3 is CASSPSLQETQYF. CDR3 bases: TGTGCCAGCTCACCGTCCTTGCAAGAGACCCAGTACTTC.